This T cell receptor (beta chain) originates from a study of technical replicates of blood from a few donors. This CDR3 region has 15 residues. The junction had 4 bases not matched to a gene; V was cut back by 4 bases and J by 4 bases. Germline V lookup: CDR1 SGHRS, CDR2 YFSETQ. Profiled with immunoSEQ multiplex PCR; TCRdb holds only in-frame clones, not every one. The table includes around 16,000 clones, roughly 84% detected once. This receptor was taken from a human donor in good health. The material sequenced was PBMCs. The V call is TRBV5-1, the J call TRBJ2-1; 11 positions agree with TRBD2. DNA of the CDR3: TGCGCCAGCAGCGGCACTAGCGGGAGTTACAATGAGCAGTTCTTC. This translates into CASSGTSGSYNEQFF.